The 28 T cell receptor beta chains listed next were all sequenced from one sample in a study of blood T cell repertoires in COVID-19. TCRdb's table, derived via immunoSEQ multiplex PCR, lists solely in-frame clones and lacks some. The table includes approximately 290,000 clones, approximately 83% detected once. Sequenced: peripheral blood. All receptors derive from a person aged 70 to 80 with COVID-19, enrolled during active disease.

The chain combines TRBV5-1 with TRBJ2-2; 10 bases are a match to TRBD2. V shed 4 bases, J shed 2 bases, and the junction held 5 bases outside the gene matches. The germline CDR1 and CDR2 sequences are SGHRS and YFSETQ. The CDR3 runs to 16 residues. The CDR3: CASSDWTSGNTGELFF. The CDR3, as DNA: TGCGCCAGCAGCGATTGGACTAGCGGTAACACCGGGGAGCTGTTTTTT.

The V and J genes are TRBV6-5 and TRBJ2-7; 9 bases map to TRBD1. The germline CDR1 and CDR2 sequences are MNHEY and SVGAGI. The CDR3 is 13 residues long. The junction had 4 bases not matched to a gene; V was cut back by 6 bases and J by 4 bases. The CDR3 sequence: CASSRDRDYEQYF. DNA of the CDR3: TGTGCCAGCAGCCGGGACAGGGATTACGAGCAGTACTTC.

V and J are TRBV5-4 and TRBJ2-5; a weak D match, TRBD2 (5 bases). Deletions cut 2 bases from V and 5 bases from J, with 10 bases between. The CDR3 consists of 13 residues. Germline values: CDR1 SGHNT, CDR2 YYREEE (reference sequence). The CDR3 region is CASSFTGSETQYF. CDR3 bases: TGTGCCAGCAGCTTTACGGGATCGGAGACCCAGTACTTC.

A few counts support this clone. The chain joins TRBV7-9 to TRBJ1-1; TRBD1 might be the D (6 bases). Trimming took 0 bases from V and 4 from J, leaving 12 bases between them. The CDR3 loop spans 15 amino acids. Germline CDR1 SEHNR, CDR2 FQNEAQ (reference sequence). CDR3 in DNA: TGTGCCAGCAGCTTAGCGCTACAGGGCCCCACTGAAGCTTTCTTT. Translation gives CASSLALQGPTEAFF.

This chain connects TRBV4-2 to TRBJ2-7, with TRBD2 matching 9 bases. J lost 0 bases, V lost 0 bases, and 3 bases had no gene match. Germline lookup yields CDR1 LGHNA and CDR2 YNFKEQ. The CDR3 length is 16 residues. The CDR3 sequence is CASSQDRGGASYEQYF. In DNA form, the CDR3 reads TGTGCCAGCAGCCAAGATCGCGGGGGGGCCTCCTACGAGCAGTACTTC.

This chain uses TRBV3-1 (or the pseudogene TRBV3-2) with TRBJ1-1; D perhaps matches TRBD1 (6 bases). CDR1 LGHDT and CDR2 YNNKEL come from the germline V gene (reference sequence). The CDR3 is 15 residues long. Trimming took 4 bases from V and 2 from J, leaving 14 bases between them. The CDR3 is CASSPHSGQNTEAFF. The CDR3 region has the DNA TGTGCCAGCAGCCCTCACTCGGGACAAAACACTGAAGCTTTCTTT.

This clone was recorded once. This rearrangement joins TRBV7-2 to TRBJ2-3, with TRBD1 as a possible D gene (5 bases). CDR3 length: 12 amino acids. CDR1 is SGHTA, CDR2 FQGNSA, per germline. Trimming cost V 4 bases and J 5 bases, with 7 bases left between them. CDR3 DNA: TGTGCCAGCAGCTCCCAGGGAGATACGCAGTATTTT. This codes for CASSSQGDTQYF.

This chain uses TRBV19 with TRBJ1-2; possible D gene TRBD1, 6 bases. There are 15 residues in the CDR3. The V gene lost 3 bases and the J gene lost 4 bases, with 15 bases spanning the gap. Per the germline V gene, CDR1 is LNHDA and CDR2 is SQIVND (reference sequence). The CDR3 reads CASSIVGAAIYGYTF. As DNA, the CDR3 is TGTGCCAGTAGTATCGTGGGGGCGGCCATCTATGGCTACACCTTC.

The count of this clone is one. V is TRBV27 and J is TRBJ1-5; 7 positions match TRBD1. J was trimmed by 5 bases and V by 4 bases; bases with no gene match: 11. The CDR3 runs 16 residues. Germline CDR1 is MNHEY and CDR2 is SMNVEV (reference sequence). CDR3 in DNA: TGTGCCAGCAGTTCTTTCCCTTGGCAGGGGGATCAGCCCCAGCATTTT. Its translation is CASSSFPWQGDQPQHF.

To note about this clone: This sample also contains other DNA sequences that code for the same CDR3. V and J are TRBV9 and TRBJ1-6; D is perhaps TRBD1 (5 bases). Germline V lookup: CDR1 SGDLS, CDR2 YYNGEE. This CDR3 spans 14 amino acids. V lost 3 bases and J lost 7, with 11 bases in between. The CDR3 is CASSAQGTNSPLHF. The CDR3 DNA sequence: TGTGCCAGCAGCGCGCAGGGAACGAATTCACCCCTCCACTTT.

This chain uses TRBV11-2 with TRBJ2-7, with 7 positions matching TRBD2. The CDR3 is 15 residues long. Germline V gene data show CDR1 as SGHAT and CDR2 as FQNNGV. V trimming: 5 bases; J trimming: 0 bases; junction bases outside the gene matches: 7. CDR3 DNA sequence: TGTGCCAGCAGCGCGACCGGCGGGAGCTCCTACGAGCAGTACTTC. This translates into CASSATGGSSYEQYF.

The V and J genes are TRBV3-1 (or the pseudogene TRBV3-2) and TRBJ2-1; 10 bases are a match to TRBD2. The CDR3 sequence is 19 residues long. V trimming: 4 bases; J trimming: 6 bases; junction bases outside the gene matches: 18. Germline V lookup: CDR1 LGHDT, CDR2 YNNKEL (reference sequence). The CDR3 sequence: CASSLHSTSGRGLGNEQFF. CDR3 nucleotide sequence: TGTGCCAGCAGCCTCCACTCGACTAGCGGGCGGGGTCTCGGCAATGAGCAGTTCTTC.

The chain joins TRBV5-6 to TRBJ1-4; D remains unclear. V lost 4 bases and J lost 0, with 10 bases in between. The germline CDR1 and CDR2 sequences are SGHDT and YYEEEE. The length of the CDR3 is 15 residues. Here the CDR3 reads CASSLMTSTNEKLFF. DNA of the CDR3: TGTGCCAGCAGCCTGATGACATCAACTAATGAAAAACTGTTTTTT.

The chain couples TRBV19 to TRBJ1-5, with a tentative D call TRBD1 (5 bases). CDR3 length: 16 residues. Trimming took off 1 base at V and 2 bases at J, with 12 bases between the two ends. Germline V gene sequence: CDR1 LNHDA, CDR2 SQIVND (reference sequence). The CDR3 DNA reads TGTGCCAGTAGTATAGGGGGCCGCCTGGGCAATCAGCCCCAGCATTTT. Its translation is CASSIGGRLGNQPQHF. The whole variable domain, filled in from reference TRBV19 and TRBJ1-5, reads DGGITQSPKYLFRKEGQNVTLSCEQNLNHDAMYWYRQDPGQGLRLIYYSQIVNDFQKGDIAEGYSVSREKKESFPLTVTSAQKNPTAFYLCASSIGGRLGNQPQHFGDGTRLSIL.

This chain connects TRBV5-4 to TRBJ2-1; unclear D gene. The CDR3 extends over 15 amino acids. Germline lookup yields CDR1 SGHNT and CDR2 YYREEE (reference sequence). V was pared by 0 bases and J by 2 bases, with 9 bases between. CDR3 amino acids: CASSLVGGTYNEQFF. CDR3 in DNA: TGTGCCAGCAGCTTGGTTGGTGGCACCTACAATGAGCAGTTCTTC.

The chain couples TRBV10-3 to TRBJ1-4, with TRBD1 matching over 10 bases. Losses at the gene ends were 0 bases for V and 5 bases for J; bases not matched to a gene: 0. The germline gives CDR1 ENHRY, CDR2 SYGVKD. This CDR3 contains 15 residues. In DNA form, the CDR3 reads TGTGCCATCAGTGAGTCGACAGGGGGCAATGAAAAACTGTTTTTT. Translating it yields CAISESTGGNEKLFF.

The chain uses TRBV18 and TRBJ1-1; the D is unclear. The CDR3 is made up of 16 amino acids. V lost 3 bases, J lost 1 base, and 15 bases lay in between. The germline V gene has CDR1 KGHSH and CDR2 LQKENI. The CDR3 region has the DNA TGTGCCAGCTCACCTGGTTTAGGAGGAACGAACACTGAAGCTTTCTTT. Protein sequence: CASSPGLGGTNTEAFF.

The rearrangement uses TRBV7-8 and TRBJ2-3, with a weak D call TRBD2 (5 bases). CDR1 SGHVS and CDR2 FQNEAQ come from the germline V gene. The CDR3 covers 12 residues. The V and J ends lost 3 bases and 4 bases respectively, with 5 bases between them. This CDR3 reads CASSFSADTQYF. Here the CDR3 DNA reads TGTGCCAGCAGCTTTAGCGCAGATACGCAGTATTTT.

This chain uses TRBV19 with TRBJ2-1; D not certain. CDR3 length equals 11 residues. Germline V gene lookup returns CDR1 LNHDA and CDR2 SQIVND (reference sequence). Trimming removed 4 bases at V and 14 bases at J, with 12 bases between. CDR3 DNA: TGTGCCAGTAGTACGAATGTAGAAAAGTTCTTC. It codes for CASSTNVEKFF.

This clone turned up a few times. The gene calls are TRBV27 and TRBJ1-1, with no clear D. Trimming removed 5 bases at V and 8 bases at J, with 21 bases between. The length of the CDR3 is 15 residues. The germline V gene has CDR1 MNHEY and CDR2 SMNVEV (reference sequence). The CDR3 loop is CASSRFRMGLVEAFF. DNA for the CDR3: TGTGCCAGCAGTCGTTTTAGGATGGGCTTGGTGGAAGCTTTCTTT.

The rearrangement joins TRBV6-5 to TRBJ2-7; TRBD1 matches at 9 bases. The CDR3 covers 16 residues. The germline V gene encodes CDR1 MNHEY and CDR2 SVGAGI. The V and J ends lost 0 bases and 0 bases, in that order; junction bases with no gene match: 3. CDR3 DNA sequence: TGTGCCAGCAGTTACTCTCTGGGACAGGGCTCCTACGAGCAGTACTTC. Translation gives CASSYSLGQGSYEQYF.

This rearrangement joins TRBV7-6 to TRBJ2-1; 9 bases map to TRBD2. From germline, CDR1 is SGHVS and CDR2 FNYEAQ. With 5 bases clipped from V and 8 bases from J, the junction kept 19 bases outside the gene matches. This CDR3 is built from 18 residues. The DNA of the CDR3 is TGTGCCAGCAGCCCCCGAGGAGGCGGGGGGGCCGTAACACATGAGCAGTTCTTC. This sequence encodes CASSPRGGGGAVTHEQFF.

The CDR3 nucleotides are TGTGCCAGCAATAGCCGGGACGGACAGTTCAATGAGCAGTTCTTC. Translated, it gives CASNSRDGQFNEQFF. V and J are TRBV6-5 and TRBJ2-1; TRBD1 might be the D (6 bases). V was shortened by 7 bases and J by 6 bases, with 19 bases between the two germline ends. Germline V gene sequence: CDR1 MNHEY, CDR2 SVGAGI. The CDR3 is made up of 15 amino acids.

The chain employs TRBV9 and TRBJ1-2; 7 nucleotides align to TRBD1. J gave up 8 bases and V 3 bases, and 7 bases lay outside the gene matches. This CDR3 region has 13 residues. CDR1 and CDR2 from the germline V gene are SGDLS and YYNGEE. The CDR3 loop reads CASSEGAGAGYTF. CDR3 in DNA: TGTGCCAGCAGCGAGGGGGCAGGGGCGGGCTACACCTTC.

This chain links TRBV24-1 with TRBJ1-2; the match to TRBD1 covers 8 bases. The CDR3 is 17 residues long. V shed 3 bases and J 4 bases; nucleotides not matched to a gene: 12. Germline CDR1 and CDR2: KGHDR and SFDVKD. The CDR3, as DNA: TGTGCCACCAGTGATCCCAAGGACAGGGATTTCGGCTATGGCTACACCTTC. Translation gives CATSDPKDRDFGYGYTF.

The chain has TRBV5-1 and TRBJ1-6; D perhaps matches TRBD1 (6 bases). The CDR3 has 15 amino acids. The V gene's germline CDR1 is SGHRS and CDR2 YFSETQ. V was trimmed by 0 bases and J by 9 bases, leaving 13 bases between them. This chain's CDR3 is CASSLETGGSSPLHF. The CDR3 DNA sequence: TGCGCCAGCAGCTTGGAGACAGGTGGGAGTTCACCCCTCCACTTT.

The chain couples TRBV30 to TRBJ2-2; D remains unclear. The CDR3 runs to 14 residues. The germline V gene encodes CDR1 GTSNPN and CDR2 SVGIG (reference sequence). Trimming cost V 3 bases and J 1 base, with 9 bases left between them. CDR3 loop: CAWSADLNTGELFF. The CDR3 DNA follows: TGTGCCTGGAGCGCTGACTTGAACACCGGGGAGCTGTTTTTT.

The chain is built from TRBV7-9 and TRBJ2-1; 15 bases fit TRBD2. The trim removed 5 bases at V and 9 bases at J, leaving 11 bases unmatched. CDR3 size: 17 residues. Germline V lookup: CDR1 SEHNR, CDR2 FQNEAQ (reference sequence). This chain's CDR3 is CASSLGLAGGHLVEQFF. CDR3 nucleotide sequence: TGTGCCAGCAGCCTAGGACTAGCGGGGGGGCATTTGGTTGAGCAGTTCTTC. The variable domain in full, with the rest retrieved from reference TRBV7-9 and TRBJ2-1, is DTGVSQNPRHKITKRGQNVTFRCDPISEHNRLYWYRQTLGQGPEFLTYFQNEAQLEKSRLLSDRFSAERPKGSFSTLEIQRTEQGDSAMYLCASSLGLAGGHLVEQFFGPGTRLTVL.